This T cell receptor (beta chain) stems from a study of blood T cells in healthy people across ages. About this clonotype: Its antigen is not identified.

Study-level results: It was found that TCR beta diversity correlated strongly with the percentage of naive T cells. Estimated diversity that came from one million T cells was considered an underestimate.

Looked up from germline, CDR1 is DFQATT and CDR2 is SNEGSKA (reference sequence). The ends lost 6 bases at V and 11 bases at J; junction bases unmatched: 14. There are 14 residues in the CDR3. A J-beta primer mix and a sample-barcoded 5' primer were used in a second PCR of about 6 to 12 cycles. TCRdb passed the 5' RACE reads through MiXCR, listing each CDR3 protein once. In the table there are under 850,000 distinct CDR3 sequences, 36% of which are singletons. The material sequenced was blood. The chain links TRBV20-1 to TRBJ2-5; 11 positions match TRBD2. The TCR sequence derives from a man between 18 and 35 years old in good health. The CDR3 loop reads CSATGTSGYNEQYF. CDR3 sequence (DNA): TGCAGTGCAACCGGGACTAGCGGCTACAATGAGCAGTACTTC.